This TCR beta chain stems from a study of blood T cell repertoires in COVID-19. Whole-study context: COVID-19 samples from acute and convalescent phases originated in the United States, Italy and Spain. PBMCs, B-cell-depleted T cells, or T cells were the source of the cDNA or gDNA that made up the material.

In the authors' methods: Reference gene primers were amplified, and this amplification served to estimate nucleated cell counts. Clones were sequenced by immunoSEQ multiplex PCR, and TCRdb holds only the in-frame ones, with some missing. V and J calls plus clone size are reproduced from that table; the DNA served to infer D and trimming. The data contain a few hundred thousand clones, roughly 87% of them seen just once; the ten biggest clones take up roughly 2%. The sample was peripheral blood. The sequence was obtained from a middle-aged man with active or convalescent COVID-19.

This chain's CDR3 is CASSEWRGNSDTQYF. The CDR3 region has the DNA TGTGCCAGCAGTGAATGGAGGGGAAATTCAGATACGCAGTATTTT. J is TRBJ2-3 and V is TRBV25-1, with TRBD2 as a possible D gene (6 bases). The germline CDR1 and CDR2 sequences are MGHDK and SYGVNS. This CDR3 comprises 15 residues. With 1 base removed from V and 4 bases from J, the gap between germline ends came to 12 bases.